This T cell receptor (beta chain) was identified in a study of tumour-infiltrating T cells in Burkitt lymphoma. Study in general: Survival, overall and progression-free, tracked with productive clonality.

To note about this clone: An end of the junction does not agree with germline; a read error may underlie this. This same CDR3 is encoded by further DNA sequences in the sample.

Sequencing was performed with immunoSEQ multiplex PCR; in TCRdb, only in-frame clones are kept and a portion is missing. The sample includes around 5,600 clones, more than 7.5% of them seen just once. This clonotype was sampled from a human donor with diffuse large B-cell lymphoma. Material: tumor tissue.

The CDR3 DNA follows: TGTGCCAGCAGCCAGGGGGCTTGGACTGAAGCCTTCTTT. Translating gives CASSQGAWTEAFF. This chain links TRBV14 with TRBJ1-1; TRBD1 might be the D (6 bases). The CDR3 has 13 residues. Germline V gene sequence: CDR1 SGHDN, CDR2 FVKESK.